These 14 T cell receptor beta chains were all obtained from the same sample, sequenced in a study of T cell responses to AZD1222 COVID-19 vaccine. Sequenced by immunoSEQ multiplex PCR; TCRdb stores in-frame clones only, minus some. This table holds about 180,000 clones, about 87% found once. Sequences were derived from peripheral blood, sampled 28 days after the second dose of the MenACWY control vaccine. The receptors were gathered from an adult who received the MenACWY meningococcal vaccine as a control.

This chain joins TRBV19 and TRBJ2-1, with D unresolved. The V and J ends lost 7 bases and 10 bases respectively, with 17 bases between them. The germline V gene has CDR1 LNHDA and CDR2 SQIVND (reference sequence). The CDR3 consists of 13 residues. CDR3 bases: TGTGCCAGTAAATTTGGCACCCTGGGGGAGCAGTTCTTC. Encoded protein: CASKFGTLGEQFF.

The rearrangement links TRBV30 to TRBJ1-4; perhaps TRBD1 as D (5 bases). Germline lookup yields CDR1 GTSNPN and CDR2 SVGIG (reference sequence). The CDR3 contains 14 residues. The V and J ends lost 0 bases and 4 bases respectively, with 9 bases between them. The CDR3 nucleotides read TGTGCCTGGAGTGTAACCGGGGGTAATGAAAAACTGTTTTTT. Translation gives CAWSVTGGNEKLFF.

The V and J genes are TRBV27 and TRBJ2-3; 10 bases map to TRBD1. Trimming cost V 4 bases and J 11 bases; bases outside gene matches: 24. The CDR3 is made up of 19 amino acids. From germline, CDR1 is MNHEY and CDR2 SMNVEV (reference sequence). The CDR3 DNA follows: TGTGCCAGCAGTTCCTTCAAATTCCGGGACAGGGGCCCATCTACGCAGCAGTATTTT. Translation: CASSSFKFRDRGPSTQQYF.

V and J are TRBV19 and TRBJ2-1; D is unresolved. Per germline, CDR1 LNHDA and CDR2 SQIVND (reference sequence). V lost 5 bases and J lost 2, with 13 bases in between. This CDR3 is 15 amino acids long. The DNA for the CDR3 is TGTGCCAGTAGTGGGTCTATTAGTCCCTACAATGAGCAGTTCTTC. It encodes CASSGSISPYNEQFF. Variable domain in full (rest from reference TRBV19 and TRBJ2-1): DGGITQSPKYLFRKEGQNVTLSCEQNLNHDAMYWYRQDPGQGLRLIYYSQIVNDFQKGDIAEGYSVSREKKESFPLTVTSAQKNPTAFYLCASSGSISPYNEQFFGPGTRLTVL.

The gene calls are TRBV7-2 and TRBJ2-7, with a tentative D call TRBD1 (6 bases). From germline, CDR1 is SGHTA and CDR2 FQGNSA. Trimming took off 3 bases at V and 3 bases at J, with 9 bases between the two ends. The CDR3 totals 13 residues. The CDR3 sequence is CASSLGQIYEQYF. The DNA of the CDR3 is TGTGCCAGCAGCTTGGGACAAATCTACGAGCAGTACTTC. Looking up the rest from reference TRBV7-2 and TRBJ2-7 gives the full variable domain: GAGVSQSPSNKVTEKGKDVELRCDPISGHTALYWYRQSLGQGLEFLIYFQGNSAPDKSGLPSDRFSAERTGGSVSTLTIQRTQQEDSAVYLCASSLGQIYEQYFGPGTRLTVT.

In DNA form, the CDR3 reads TGTGCCAGCAGCTTGCTGGGCTCCAGGCCCGGCTCCTACGAGCAGTACTTC. This sequence encodes CASSLLGSRPGSYEQYF. The chain is built from TRBV5-6 and TRBJ2-7; D remains ambiguous. The V and J ends lost 1 base and 0 bases respectively, with 17 bases between them. Per the germline V gene, CDR1 is SGHDT and CDR2 is YYEEEE. The CDR3 covers 17 residues.

This clone has just one count. The CDR3 region is CAWSASSGGNQPQHF. In DNA form, the CDR3 reads TGTGCCTGGAGTGCATCGTCGGGTGGCAATCAGCCCCAGCATTTT. This chain uses TRBV30 with TRBJ1-5; D not resolved. Germline lookup yields CDR1 GTSNPN and CDR2 SVGIG (reference sequence). The CDR3 is made up of 15 amino acids. Trimming pared 1 base from V and 2 bases from J, leaving 12 bases between. The variable domain in full, completed from reference TRBV30 and TRBJ1-5, reads SQTIHQWPATLVQPVGSPLSLECTVEGTSNPNLYWYRQAAGRGLQLLFYSVGIGQISSEVPQNLSASRPQDRQFILSSKKLLLSDSGFYLCAWSASSGGNQPQHFGDGTRLSIL.

CDR3 coding DNA: TGTGCCATCAGTGTCGGGCAGGGGGACCATCAGCCCCAGCATTTT. It yields the protein CAISVGQGDHQPQHF. The J gene is TRBJ1-5, the V gene TRBV10-3; 7 nucleotides align to TRBD1. Germline assignment: CDR1 ENHRY and CDR2 SYGVKD. V was pared by 4 bases and J by 5 bases, with 8 bases of the junction left unmatched. This CDR3 has 15 amino acids.

The chain uses TRBV7-9 and TRBJ2-3, with D possibly being TRBD2 (6 bases). The germline V gene encodes CDR1 SEHNR and CDR2 FQNEAQ (reference sequence). This CDR3 region has 15 residues. The ends were cut back, 3 bases at V and 4 bases at J, with 14 bases in the middle. CDR3 sequence (DNA): TGTGCCAGCAGCTTTCCTAGCGTTCCACCAGATACGCAGTATTTT. It specifies CASSFPSVPPDTQYF.

The chain is built from TRBV28 and TRBJ1-2; D gene uncertain. The CDR3 loop spans 16 amino acids. Germline V gene data show CDR1 as MDHEN and CDR2 as SYDVKM. Trimming removed 6 bases at V and 3 bases at J, with 20 bases between. The CDR3 DNA reads TGTGCCAGCAGCTTTAAGTGGGCACGCTACGACTATGGCTACACCTTC. Translated: CASSFKWARYDYGYTF.

This clone was seen only a few times. The chain couples TRBV30 to TRBJ1-3; D remains ambiguous. Germline V lookup: CDR1 GTSNPN, CDR2 SVGIG (reference sequence). The CDR3 is 13 amino acids. Trimming removed 5 bases at V and 0 bases at J, with 8 bases between. CDR3 sequence reads: CAWDAVSGNTIYF. CDR3 nucleotide sequence: TGTGCCTGGGACGCGGTCTCTGGAAACACCATATATTTT.

J is TRBJ2-3 and V is TRBV7-3, with D perhaps matching TRBD1 or TRBD2 (5 bases each). The CDR3 spans 14 residues. The V end lost 2 bases, the J end lost 5 bases, and 11 bases lay between the germline ends. Germline-derived CDR1 and CDR2 are SGHTA and FQGTGA. CDR3 bases: TGTGCCAGCAGCTTAGGGACCAACGGAGATACGCAGTATTTT. Amino acids: CASSLGTNGDTQYF.

The chain has TRBV29-1 and TRBJ2-1, with a tentative D call TRBD2 (6 bases). V dropped 3 bases and J dropped 3 bases, with 15 bases sitting between them. The CDR3 is 15 residues long. The germline V gene encodes CDR1 SQVTM and CDR2 ANQGSEA. The CDR3 loop is CSVELGTRLYNEQFF. CDR3 sequence (DNA): TGCAGCGTTGAGTTGGGGACTCGACTCTACAATGAGCAGTTCTTC.

This rearrangement joins TRBV30 to TRBJ2-1, with unresolved D. The CDR3 sequence is 12 residues long. V was shortened by 3 bases and J by 6 bases, with 9 bases between the two germline ends. The germline CDR1 and CDR2 sequences are GTSNPN and SVGIG (reference sequence). The CDR3 DNA is TGTGCCTGGAGAGGGCAGGCCAATGAGCAGTTCTTC. Its protein product is CAWRGQANEQFF. Full variable domain (remainder filled in from reference TRBV30 and TRBJ2-1): SQTIHQWPATLVQPVGSPLSLECTVEGTSNPNLYWYRQAAGRGLQLLFYSVGIGQISSEVPQNLSASRPQDRQFILSSKKLLLSDSGFYLCAWRGQANEQFFGPGTRLTVL.